The TCR beta chain under discussion was sequenced for a study of early T cells in non-severe SARS-CoV-2 infection. As for the study in general: Whole-blood bulk RNA, unsorted, was sequenced, and chains were unpaired.

This clonotype came up a few times. Its antigen is unknown. V was trimmed by 3 bases and J by 12 bases, leaving 12 bases between them. In germline, CDR1 is KGHSH, CDR2 LQKENI. This CDR3 is built from 12 residues. Unique molecular identifiers were attached to individual cDNA molecules. In TCRdb, the 5' RACE reads were re-called with MiXCR into one record per CDR3 protein. The table includes about 110,000 distinct CDR3 sequences, over 8.5% detected once. Study results and caveats: Private and CD4 specificities were missed by VDJdb matching, skewed to anti-spike CD8.

This chain uses TRBV18 with TRBJ2-1; D assignment may be TRBD1 or TRBD2 (6 bases each). The sequence came from an adult who was a healthcare worker with PCR-confirmed SARS-CoV-2 infection or an uninfected control (not recorded which). Sequencing was carried out using whole blood. The CDR3: CASSPLGGWQFF. As DNA, the CDR3 is TGTGCCAGCTCACCCTTAGGGGGGTGGCAGTTCTTC. Full variable domain (remainder filled in from reference TRBV18 and TRBJ2-1): NAGVMQNPRHLVRRRGQEARLRCSPMKGHSHVYWYRQLPEEGLKFMVYLQKENIIDESGMPKERFSAEFPKEGPSILRIQQVVRGDSAAYFCASSPLGGWQFFGPGTRLTVL.